The 23 T cell receptor beta chains below come from one sample, sequenced in a study of tissue T cells after allogeneic stem cell transplantation. The table came from immunoSEQ multiplex PCR; TCRdb's copy has only in-frame clones and leaves some out. In the table there are 5,000 to 6,000 clones, about 51% of which are singletons. Regarding time point: mouse harvest day 7 after allogeneic transplant. The graft held 10^6 splenic CD5+ T cells and 10^7 T-cell-depleted bone marrow cells. What was sequenced was gut tissue. These receptors were collected from a female BALB/c mouse given C57BL/6 T cells with graft-versus-host disease after an allogeneic hematopoietic cell transplant.

With respect to this clone: Genes here carry mouse names. The read ends 1 residue before the CDR3 terminus; that terminus is restored from the germline J gene. This chain uses TRBV3 with TRBJ2-1, with a possible D match to TRBD2 (7 bases). V was shortened by 3 bases and J by 3 bases, with 9 bases between the two germline ends. This CDR3 comprises 14 residues. Germline V gene data show CDR1 as SNHLY and CDR2 as FYNGKV (reference sequence). CDR3 region: CASSLRGAYAEQFF. The part of the CDR3 DNA that was read is TGTGCCAGCAGCTTGAGGGGGGCCTATGCTGAGCAGTTC.

In the case of this clone: Gene names and germline match the mouse. The CDR3 is cut off 1 residue early in the read; its end comes from the germline J gene. This chain links TRBV26 with TRBJ2-5; D might be TRBD1 (6 bases). Germline V gene data show CDR1 as KGHPV and CDR2 as FQNQEV (reference sequence). V gave up 5 bases and J gave up 0 bases, with 9 bases separating them. The CDR3 contains 14 residues. The covered CDR3 bases are TGTGCCAGCAGTTGGGACATTAACCAAGACACCCAGTAC. This codes for CASSWDINQDTQY. The whole CDR3 region reads CASSWDINQDTQYF.

Points on this clone: Gene names and germline refer to mouse. The read comes to an end 1 residue before the CDR3 does, leaving the germline J gene to fill in the end. The J gene is TRBJ1-6, the V gene TRBV21; 11 bases line up with TRBD1. TRBV21 is known as an ORF, though its function is uncertain. TRBJ1-6 is an ORF, and what it does is uncertain. The ends lost 2 bases at V and 6 bases at J; junction bases unmatched: 3. The CDR3 has 16 residues. The CDR3 bases that were read are TGTGCTAGCAGTCAACCCGGGACAGGGGGTAATTCGCCCCTCTAC. Translation gives CASSQPGTGGNSPLY. The entire CDR3 reads CASSQPGTGGNSPLYF.

On this clone: Gene names are the mouse ones. This CDR3 reads CASSPLLGGNAEQFF. The CDR3 DNA, read in part, is TGTGCCAGCAGCCCTCTACTGGGGGGCAATGCTGAGCAGTTC. The rearrangement joins TRBV19 to TRBJ2-1; 9 nucleotides align to TRBD2. The sequence runs out 1 residue before the end of the CDR3; the remainder is reconstructed from the germline J gene. J lost 5 bases, V lost 5 bases, and 8 bases had no gene match. The CDR3 totals 15 residues. Per the germline V gene, CDR1 is FNHDT and CDR2 is SITEND (reference sequence).

A word on this clone: Gene names follow the mouse nomenclature. Coverage ceases 1 residue before the CDR3 finishes, and the germline J gene fills in the end. The chain combines TRBV26 with TRBJ2-4; 8 bases are shared with TRBD2. Germline values: CDR1 KGHPV, CDR2 FQNQEV (reference sequence). The CDR3 sequence is 13 residues long. V shed 6 bases and J 5 bases; nucleotides not matched to a gene: 4. The CDR3 here is CASSRLGRNTLYF. The CDR3 DNA, read in part, is TGTGCCAGCAGCCGACTGGGGAGAAACACCTTGTAC.

This clone was counted between two and nine times. The gene symbols are mouse symbols. The CDR3 end is not reached by the read, which stops 1 residue before it; the germline J gene fills it in. This chain uses TRBV26 with TRBJ1-2; maybe TRBD1 (6 bases). The CDR3 length is 15 residues. V lost 0 bases and J 4 bases, leaving 12 bases between the germline ends. Looked up from germline, CDR1 is KGHPV and CDR2 is FQNQEV (reference sequence). CDR3 DNA (partial): TGTGCCAGCAGTCTGTCGTTGGGGGCTGGCTCCGACTACACC. It specifies CASSLSLGAGSDYT. The full CDR3 sequence reads CASSLSLGAGSDYTF.

Comments on this clone: Gene names refer to mouse genes. The read comes to an end 1 residue before the CDR3 does, leaving the germline J gene to fill in the end. J is TRBJ1-4 and V is TRBV23; the table names TRBD1, a call not compared with the DNA. Germline values: CDR1 KGHTA, CDR2 FQNQQP. CDR3 size: 16 residues. The chain's CDR3 is CSSSQSTGGTNERLFF. The DNA read from the CDR3 is TGCTCCAGCAGTCAATCAACAGGGGGTACCAACGAAAGATTATTT.

This clone came up a few times. Gene names are mouse gene names. The read is 1 residue too short to cover the CDR3 end, so that end is filled in from the germline J gene. V and J are TRBV31 and TRBJ2-5; 7 bases match TRBD1. CDR1 GKSSPN and CDR2 SITVG come from the germline V gene. CDR3 length: 13 residues. V trimming: 2 bases; J trimming: 6 bases; junction bases outside the gene matches: 5. Partial CDR3 DNA: TGTGCCTGGAGTTGGACAGGAGGGGACACCCAGTAC. This translates into CAWSWTGGDTQY. The whole CDR3 sequence is CAWSWTGGDTQYF.

As to this clone: Gene and germline names: mouse. Read coverage stops 1 residue before the CDR3 terminus; the germline J gene supplies the remainder. The rearrangement links TRBV23 to TRBJ2-5; TRBD1, the table's D call, lacks a check against the DNA. CDR1 and CDR2 (germline): KGHTA, FQNQQP. This CDR3 spans 14 amino acids. The part of the CDR3 DNA that was read is TGCTCCAGCAGCCGGACAGGGTACCAAGACACCCAGTAC. This sequence encodes CSSSRTGYQDTQY. The full CDR3 sequence reads CSSSRTGYQDTQYF.

This clone was picked up a small number of times. Gene names refer to mouse genes. Sequencing ends 1 residue short of the CDR3 end; the germline J gene provides the rest. The chain couples TRBV3 to TRBJ2-7, with TRBD1 matching 7 bases. V gave up 2 bases and J gave up 4 bases; unmatched junction bases: 5. CDR1 is SNHLY and CDR2 is FYNGKV in the germline V gene (reference sequence). This CDR3 comprises 14 residues. The covered CDR3 bases are TGTGCCAGCAGCTTACGGCAGGGGGATTATGAACAGTAC. This gives the protein CASSLRQGDYEQY. In full, the CDR3 reads CASSLRQGDYEQYF.

Concerning this clone: Gene names follow the mouse nomenclature. The read ends 1 residue before the CDR3 terminus; that terminus is restored from the germline J gene. The chain links TRBV26 to TRBJ2-4, with D uncertain. Germline V gives CDR1 KGHPV, CDR2 FQNQEV (reference sequence). V was pared by 4 bases and J by 0 bases, with 5 bases between. This CDR3 has 13 residues. The CDR3 reads CASSPTSQNTLYF. The part of the CDR3 DNA that was read is TGTGCCAGCAGTCCGACAAGTCAAAACACCTTGTAC.

With regard to this clone: Gene names and germline match the mouse. The read ends 1 residue shy of where the CDR3 ends; the end is completed using the germline J gene. V and J are TRBV26 and TRBJ2-7, with 7 bases fitting TRBD1. The V and J ends lost 4 bases and 4 bases, in that order; junction bases with no gene match: 4. Germline V gene sequence: CDR1 KGHPV, CDR2 FQNQEV (reference sequence). CDR3 size: 13 residues. Incomplete CDR3 DNA: TGTGCCAGCAGTCCGGGACAGCTTTATGAACAGTAC. Translation gives CASSPGQLYEQY. The complete CDR3 sequence is CASSPGQLYEQYF. The full variable domain, completed using reference TRBV26 and TRBJ2-7, is NSKVIQTPRYLVKGQGQKAKMRCIPEKGHPVVFWYQQNKNNEFKFLINFQNQEVLQQIDMTEKRFSAECPSNSPCSLEIQSSEAGDSALYLCASSPGQLYEQYFGPGTRLTVL.

This clone turned up a few times. The germline and genes are mouse ones. Coverage ceases 1 residue before the CDR3 finishes, and the germline J gene fills in the end. This chain links TRBV15 with TRBJ2-1; 8 bases line up with TRBD2. Germline V gene sequence: CDR1 SGHND, CDR2 FRSKSL. This CDR3 region has 14 residues. V dropped 5 bases and J dropped 1; count of bases not matched to a gene: 1. The sequenced CDR3 bases are TGTGCCAGCAGTGGACTGGGAAACTATGCTGAGCAGTTC. Protein: CASSGLGNYAEQF. The whole CDR3 sequence reads CASSGLGNYAEQFF.

This clone was observed a few times. The listed genes are named as in mouse. Read data end 1 residue before the CDR3 end; the end is taken from the germline J gene. This chain joins TRBV31 and TRBJ2-7, with 10 bases identical to TRBD2. The V gene end was trimmed by 2 bases and the J gene end by 4 bases; junction bases not matched to a gene: 2. This CDR3 has 13 amino acids. Germline V lookup: CDR1 GKSSPN, CDR2 SITVG. This chain's CDR3 is CAWSSDWGYEQYF. CDR3 DNA (partial): TGTGCCTGGAGTTCGGACTGGGGGTATGAACAGTAC.

This clone rates as large. Germline and genes here are mouse. Coverage ceases 1 residue before the CDR3 finishes, and the germline J gene fills in the end. The V and J genes are TRBV19 and TRBJ2-7; 9 bases match TRBD2. The CDR3 contains 14 residues. V gave up 3 bases and J gave up 3 bases; unmatched junction bases: 4. Germline values: CDR1 FNHDT, CDR2 SITEND (reference sequence). The CDR3 bases that were read are TGTGCCAGCAGTACCGGGACTGGGCTCTATGAACAGTAC. Its translation is CASSTGTGLYEQY. The whole CDR3 sequence reads CASSTGTGLYEQYF.

By sample fraction, this clone is large. Gene and germline names: mouse. The sequenced fragment ends 1 residue before the CDR3 boundary, so the rest is inferred from the germline J gene. V gene TRBV4 combines with J gene TRBJ2-7, with 12 bases matching TRBD2. The J segment lost 3 bases and the V segment lost 4 bases, leaving 1 base of the junction unmatched. The germline V gene encodes CDR1 LGHDT and CDR2 YNNKQL (reference sequence). This CDR3 has 14 residues. CDR3 protein: CASSLGLGGYEQYF. The sequenced CDR3 bases are TGTGCCAGCAGCTTGGGACTGGGGGGCTATGAACAGTAC.

With respect to this clone: The genes and germline here are from mouse. Coverage ceases 1 residue before the CDR3 finishes, and the germline J gene fills in the end. This rearrangement joins TRBV13-3 to TRBJ2-7; D call uncertain. V shed 5 bases and J shed 0 bases, with 3 bases lying between them. CDR3 length: 11 amino acids. Germline loops: CDR1 NNHDY, CDR2 SYVADS. CDR3 sequence reads: CASRSSYEQYF. Partial CDR3 DNA: TGTGCCAGCAGGAGCTCCTATGAACAGTAC.

In its sample, this clone was seen a few times. Here the gene names and germline are mouse. Sequencing ends 1 residue short of the CDR3 end; the germline J gene provides the rest. The gene calls are TRBV26 and TRBJ2-3; D gene uncertain. The CDR3 totals 14 residues. Germline CDR1 KGHPV, CDR2 FQNQEV (reference sequence). Trimming removed 3 bases from V and 3 bases from J, with 10 bases in between. The CDR3 sequence: CASSLNSWAETLYF. The covered CDR3 bases are TGTGCCAGCAGTCTAAACAGTTGGGCAGAAACGCTGTAT.

Comments on this clone: The germline and genes are mouse ones. The sequenced fragment ends 1 residue before the CDR3 boundary, so the rest is inferred from the germline J gene. V gene TRBV14 combines with J gene TRBJ1-1; D possibly corresponds to TRBD1 (5 bases). V shed 0 bases and J shed 0 bases, with 6 bases lying between them. CDR1 and CDR2 (germline): SGHDT, FRDEAV. The CDR3 extends over 14 amino acids. The CDR3 region is CASSFWGANTEVFF. Partial CDR3 DNA: TGTGCCAGCAGTTTCTGGGGGGCAAACACAGAAGTCTTC. Supplemented by reference TRBV14 and TRBJ1-1, the full variable domain reads EAGVTQSPRYAVLQEGQAVSFWCDPISGHDTLYWYQQPRDQGPQLLVYFRDEAVIDNSQLPSDRFSAVRPKGTNSTLKIQSAKQGDTATYLCASSFWGANTEVFFGKGTRLTVV.

About this clone: Germline and genes: mouse. The read halts 1 residue ahead of the CDR3 end, with the missing end drawn from the germline J gene. This sequence joins TRBV13-2 and TRBJ1-2; D is uncertain. V was pared by 0 bases and J by 3 bases, with 9 bases between. Germline values: CDR1 NNHNN, CDR2 SYGAGS (reference sequence). This CDR3 comprises 14 residues. The CDR3 DNA, read in part, is TGTGCCAGCGGTGATGGGGAGGGTGACTCCGACTACACC. Protein: CASGDGEGDSDYT. The whole CDR3 reads CASGDGEGDSDYTF.

Notes on this clone: Mouse germline and gene names are used. The CDR3 end falls 1 residue outside the read, so it is completed with the germline J gene. V gene TRBV13-1 combines with J gene TRBJ2-2; 7 nucleotides agree with TRBD2. V shed 5 bases, J shed 0 bases, and the junction held 4 bases outside the gene matches. This CDR3 spans 15 amino acids. Per germline, CDR1 NSHNY and CDR2 SYGAGN. CDR3 loop: CASSHWGSNTGQLYF. CDR3 DNA (partial): TGTGCCAGCAGCCACTGGGGATCAAACACCGGGCAGCTCTAC.

Turning to this clone: Genes and germline come from the mouse. The CDR3 end lies 1 residue beyond the end of the read and is filled in from the germline J gene. This chain links TRBV26 with TRBJ1-3; no definite D call. Between the trimmed V and J ends, which lost 3 bases and 0 bases, there was a span of 6 bases. The CDR3 contains 14 residues. Germline CDR1 KGHPV, CDR2 FQNQEV (reference sequence). The CDR3 DNA, read in part, is TGTGCCAGCAGTCTCAGGAATTCTGGAAATACGCTCTAT. This sequence encodes CASSLRNSGNTLY. The full CDR3 protein is CASSLRNSGNTLYF.

Details on this clone: The listed genes are named as in mouse. Read sequence stops 1 residue before the CDR3 end, and the germline J gene provides the missing end. The V and J genes are TRBV16 and TRBJ2-2; D gene unclear. The V gene's germline CDR1 is SGHSA and CDR2 FRNQAP. CDR3 length: 11 amino acids. The V and J ends lost 6 bases and 4 bases respectively, with 3 bases between them. The covered CDR3 bases are TGTGCAAGCAGGTTCACCGGGCAGCTCTAC. Encoded protein: CASRFTGQLY. Given in full, the CDR3 is CASRFTGQLYF.